This T cell receptor (beta chain) emerged from a study of TIL therapy for anti-PD-1-resistant metastatic lung cancer. Study conclusions and caveats: Many TIL product clones were absent from baseline tumor, suggesting clonal contraction.

This CDR3 has 13 amino acids. V lost 6 bases and J 1 base, leaving 10 bases between the germline ends. The germline V gene encodes CDR1 SGHNT and CDR2 YENEEA. With respect to this clone: What it binds is not known.

This was the immunoSEQ v3 assay. Each library reached some 2 million read pairs, or about 5-6 million at deep level. Profiled with immunoSEQ multiplex PCR; TCRdb holds only in-frame clones, not every one. The sample has some 10,000 clones, 50% to 70% seen once. Indicated time point: pre-treatment sample, taken before nivolumab and TIL therapy. The tumor samples were excised metastases, mostly pleural nodules or supraclavicular lymph nodes. The J gene is TRBJ2-7, the V gene TRBV11-3, with unresolved D. Material: tumor tissue, obtained at baseline. The source of this sequence is a person aged 25 to 85 with non-small cell lung cancer. The CDR3 nucleotides read TGTGCCAGCAGTTATCAGGATTCCTACGAGCAGTACTTC. Translated: CASSYQDSYEQYF.